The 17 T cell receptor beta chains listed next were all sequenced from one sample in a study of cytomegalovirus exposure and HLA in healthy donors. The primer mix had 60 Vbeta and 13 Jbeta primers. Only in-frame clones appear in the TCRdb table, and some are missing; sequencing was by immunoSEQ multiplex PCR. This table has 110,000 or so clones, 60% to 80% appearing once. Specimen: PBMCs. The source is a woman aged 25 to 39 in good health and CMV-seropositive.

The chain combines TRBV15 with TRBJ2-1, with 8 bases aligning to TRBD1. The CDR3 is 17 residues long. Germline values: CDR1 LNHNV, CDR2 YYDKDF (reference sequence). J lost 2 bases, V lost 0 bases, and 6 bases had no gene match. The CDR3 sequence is CATSRDKNRGTYNEQFF. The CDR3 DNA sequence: TGTGCCACCAGCAGAGATAAGAACAGGGGGACCTACAATGAGCAGTTCTTC. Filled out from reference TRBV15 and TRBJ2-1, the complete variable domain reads DAMVIQNPRYQVTQFGKPVTLSCSQTLNHNVMYWYQQKSSQAPKLLFHYYDKDFNNEADTPDNFQSRRPNTSFCFLDIRSPGLGDTAMYLCATSRDKNRGTYNEQFFGPGTRLTVL.

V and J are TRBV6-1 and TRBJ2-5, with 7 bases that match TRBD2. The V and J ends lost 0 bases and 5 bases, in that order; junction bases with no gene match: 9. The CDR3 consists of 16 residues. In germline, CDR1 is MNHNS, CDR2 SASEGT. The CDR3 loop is CASSEARAAGQETQYF. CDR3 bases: TGTGCCAGCAGTGAAGCGAGGGCAGCGGGGCAGGAGACCCAGTACTTC.

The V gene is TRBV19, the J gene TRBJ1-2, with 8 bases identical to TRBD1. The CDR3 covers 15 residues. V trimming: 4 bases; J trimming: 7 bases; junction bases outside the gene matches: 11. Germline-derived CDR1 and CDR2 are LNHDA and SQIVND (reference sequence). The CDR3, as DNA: TGTGCCAGTAGTACTCACCTGGACAGGGCGAGTGGCTACACCTTC. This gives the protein CASSTHLDRASGYTF.

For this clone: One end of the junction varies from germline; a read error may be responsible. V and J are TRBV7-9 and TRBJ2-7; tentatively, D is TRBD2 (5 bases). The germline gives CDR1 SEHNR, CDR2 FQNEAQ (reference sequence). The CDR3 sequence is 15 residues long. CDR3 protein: CSSSLRETVTYEQYF. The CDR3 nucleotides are TGTTCCAGCAGCCTCCGGGAAACGGTGACCTACGAGCAGTACTTC.

The CDR3 sequence: CASHKRRGEGKNIQYF. CDR3 bases: TGTGCCTCTCATAAACGGCGGGGGGAGGGCAAAAACATTCAGTACTTC. The chain has TRBV7-3 and TRBJ2-4; the match to TRBD2 covers 8 bases. The ends lost 11 bases at V and 3 bases at J; junction bases unmatched: 15. Germline CDR1 and CDR2: SGHTA and FQGTGA. CDR3 size: 16 residues.

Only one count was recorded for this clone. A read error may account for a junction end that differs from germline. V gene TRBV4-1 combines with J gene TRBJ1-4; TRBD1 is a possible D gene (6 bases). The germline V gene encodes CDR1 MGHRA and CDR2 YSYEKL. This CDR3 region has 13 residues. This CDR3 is CASSQGVLGQTLF. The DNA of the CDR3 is TGCGCCAGCAGCCAGGGTGTCTTAGGACAGACCCTTTTT.

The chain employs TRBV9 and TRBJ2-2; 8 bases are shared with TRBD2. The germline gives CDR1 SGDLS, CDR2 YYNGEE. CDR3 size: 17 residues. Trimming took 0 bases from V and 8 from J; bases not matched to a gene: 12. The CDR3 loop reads CASSVGAAGALQGELFF. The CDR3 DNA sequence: TGTGCCAGCAGCGTAGGTGCAGCGGGGGCCCTCCAAGGGGAGCTGTTTTTT.

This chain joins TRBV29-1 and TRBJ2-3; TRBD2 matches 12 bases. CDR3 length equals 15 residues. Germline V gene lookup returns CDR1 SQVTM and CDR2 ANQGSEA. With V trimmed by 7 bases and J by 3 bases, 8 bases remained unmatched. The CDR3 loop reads CSACRTSGKTDTQYF. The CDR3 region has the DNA TGCAGCGCCTGTCGGACTAGCGGGAAAACAGATACGCAGTATTTT.

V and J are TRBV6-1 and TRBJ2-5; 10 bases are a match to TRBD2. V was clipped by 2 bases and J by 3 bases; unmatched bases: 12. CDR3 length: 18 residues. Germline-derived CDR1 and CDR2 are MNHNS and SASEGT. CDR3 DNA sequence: TGTGCCAGCAGTGAAATTTCAACTCCGGGACTAGCGAAAGAGACCCAGTACTTC. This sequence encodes CASSEISTPGLAKETQYF.

This CDR3 reads CASSYSPEGNYGYTF. The CDR3 DNA reads as TGTGCCAGCAGTTACTCGCCAGAGGGCAACTATGGCTACACCTTC. The rearrangement links TRBV6-5 to TRBJ1-2, with D uncertain. The germline V and J ends were trimmed by 0 bases and 2 bases, with 10 bases remaining between them. The germline V gene encodes CDR1 MNHEY and CDR2 SVGAGI. The CDR3 is 15 amino acids.

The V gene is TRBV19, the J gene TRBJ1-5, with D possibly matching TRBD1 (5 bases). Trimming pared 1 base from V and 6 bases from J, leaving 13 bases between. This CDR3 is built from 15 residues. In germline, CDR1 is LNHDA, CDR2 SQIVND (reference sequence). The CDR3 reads CASSIGGGDRQPQHF. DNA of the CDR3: TGTGCCAGTAGTATAGGGGGCGGGGACCGTCAGCCCCAGCATTTT.

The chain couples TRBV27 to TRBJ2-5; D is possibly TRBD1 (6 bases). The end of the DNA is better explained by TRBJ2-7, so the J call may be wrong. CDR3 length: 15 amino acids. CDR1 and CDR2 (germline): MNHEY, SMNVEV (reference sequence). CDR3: CASSPYDRITYEQYF. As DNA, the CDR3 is TGTGCCAGCAGTCCGTACGACAGGATTACCTACGAGCAGTACTTC.

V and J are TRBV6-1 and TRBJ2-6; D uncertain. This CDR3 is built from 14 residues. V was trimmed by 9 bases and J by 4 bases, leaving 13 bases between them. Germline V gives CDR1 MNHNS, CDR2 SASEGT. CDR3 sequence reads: CASLRPVGANVLTF. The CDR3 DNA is TGTGCCAGTCTGCGGCCGGTAGGGGCCAACGTCCTGACTTTC.

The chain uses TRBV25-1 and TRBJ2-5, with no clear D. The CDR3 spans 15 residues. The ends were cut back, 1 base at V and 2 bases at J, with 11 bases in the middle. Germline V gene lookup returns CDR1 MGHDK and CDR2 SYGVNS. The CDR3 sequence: CASSELQTPQETQYF. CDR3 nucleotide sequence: TGTGCCAGCAGTGAATTACAGACACCTCAAGAGACCCAGTACTTC. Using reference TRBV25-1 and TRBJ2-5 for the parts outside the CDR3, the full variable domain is EADIYQTPRYLVIGTGKKITLECSQTMGHDKMYWYQQDPGMELHLIHYSYGVNSTEKGDLSSESTVSRIRTEHFPLTLESARPSHTSQYLCASSELQTPQETQYFGPGTRLLVL.

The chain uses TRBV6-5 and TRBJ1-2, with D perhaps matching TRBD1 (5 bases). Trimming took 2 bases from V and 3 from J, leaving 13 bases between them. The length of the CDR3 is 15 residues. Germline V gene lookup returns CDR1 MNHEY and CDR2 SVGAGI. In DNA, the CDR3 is TGTGCCAGCAGTTACGGGGGGAGGATTGACTATGGCTACACCTTC. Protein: CASSYGGRIDYGYTF.

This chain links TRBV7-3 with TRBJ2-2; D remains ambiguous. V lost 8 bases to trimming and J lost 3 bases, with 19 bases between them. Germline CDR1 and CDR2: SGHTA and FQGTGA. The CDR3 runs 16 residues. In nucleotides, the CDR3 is TGTGCCAGCTCCACAACGGCCCAGGCCGACACCGGGGAGCTGTTTTTT. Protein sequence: CASSTTAQADTGELFF.

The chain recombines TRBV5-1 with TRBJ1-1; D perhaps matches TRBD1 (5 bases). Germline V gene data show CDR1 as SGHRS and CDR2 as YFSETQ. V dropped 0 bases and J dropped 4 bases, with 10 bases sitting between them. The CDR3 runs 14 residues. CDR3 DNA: TGCGCCAGCAGCTTGGAGGGGAGGGGCACTGAAGCTTTCTTT. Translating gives CASSLEGRGTEAFF. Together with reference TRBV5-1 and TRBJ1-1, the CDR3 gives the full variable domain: KAGVTQTPRYLIKTRGQQVTLSCSPISGHRSVSWYQQTPGQGLQFLFEYFSETQRNKGNFPGRFSGRQFSNSRSEMNVSTLELGDSALYLCASSLEGRGTEAFFGQGTRLTVV.